Listed here is a single TCR beta chain. Its matching antigen is unknown. The data were obtained in a study of CD8 T cells in Susac syndrome. Broader study findings: Peak Susac CD8+ clonal expansion was seen in TEMRA cells and active patients. That the number of individuals in its TCR sequencing and HLA analysis was relatively small was acknowledged by the study.

V was clipped by 4 bases and J by 3 bases, with 10 bases between them. This CDR3 comprises 12 residues. Germline-derived CDR1 and CDR2 are SQVTM and ANQGSEA. CD8+ and CD4+ blood T cells underwent TCR beta sequencing. RNA in amounts of roughly 0.5 to 1 ug was reverse transcribed with random hexamers. An immunoSEQ multiplex PCR generated amplified TCR beta CDR3 products spanning 54 Vbeta and 13 Jbeta. Each CDR3 protein gets one entry after TCRdb re-called the immunoSEQ multiplex PCR reads with MiXCR. The table lists about 130,000 distinct CDR3 sequences, around 94% of them singletons, with less than 0.25% in the top ten.

The genes are TRBV29-1 and TRBJ2-7; tentatively, D is TRBD1 (6 bases). This receptor was taken from a human donor with Susac syndrome. What was sequenced was CD8+ T cells from PBMCs. The CDR3 protein is CSVGGQLYEQYF. CDR3 nucleotide sequence: TGCAGCGTTGGTGGACAGCTCTACGAGCAGTACTTC.